This TCR beta chain emerged from a study of siplizumab effects on memory and regulatory T cells. The CDR3 has 18 residues. Germline V gene lookup returns CDR1 LGHNA and CDR2 YNFKEQ. The junction had 16 bases not matched to a gene; V was cut back by 6 bases and J by 0 bases. The study assayed approximately 100,000 TCR templates per sample. Measured with immunoSEQ multiplex PCR; TCRdb has only the in-frame clones, and not every one. This repertoire shows 100,000 or so clones, just under 95% found once; its top ten account for approximately 0.17%. The V gene is TRBV4-2, the J gene TRBJ1-1, with TRBD1 matching over 7 bases. The origin of this receptor is a human donor in good health. Input material: non-Treg CD4+ T cells sorted from blood. CDR3 protein: CASSRKLGEGAMNTEAFF. The CDR3 DNA is TGTGCCAGCAGTCGAAAGCTAGGGGAGGGGGCTATGAACACTGAAGCTTTCTTT.